This paragraph covers one T cell receptor beta chain sequence. Its antigen is not known. The junction had 11 bases not matched to a gene; V was cut back by 2 bases and J by 2 bases. The CDR3 length is 19 residues. Looked up from germline, CDR1 is SGHTA and CDR2 is FQGTGA. These data originate in a study of blood T cells in healthy people across ages. Study-level points and caveats: There were more naive CD4+ cells and higher diversity in long-lived donors than in aged donors.

Then a second PCR, running roughly 7 to 11 cycles, was carried out with a sample-barcoded 5' primer and a J-beta primer mix. Each of the cDNA molecules was tagged by a template-switch adaptor with 12 random nucleotides. TCRdb used MiXCR to reprocess the 5' RACE reads, holding one entry per CDR3 protein. The sample lists about 1.8 million distinct CDR3 sequences, 40% to 55% seen once, with about 2.1% in the top ten. Staff drew approximately 9.1 milliliters of peripheral blood from each donor. Each sample yielded at least 6 million isolated PBMCs. The chain uses TRBV7-3 and TRBJ2-3; 12 bases agree with TRBD2. The sequencing input was blood. The receptor was isolated from a woman in her thirties or forties in good health. The CDR3 region is CASSLGVLAGGLDTDTQYF. Written as DNA, the CDR3 is TGTGCCAGCAGCTTAGGGGTGCTAGCGGGGGGGCTTGACACAGATACGCAGTATTTT. The whole variable domain, remainder taken from reference TRBV7-3 and TRBJ2-3, is GAGVSQTPSNKVTEKGKYVELRCDPISGHTALYWYRQSLGQGPEFLIYFQGTGAADDSGLPNDRFFAVRPEGSVSTLKIQRTERGDSAVYLCASSLGVLAGGLDTDTQYFGPGTRLTVL.